Shown below are 15 T cell receptor beta chains from a single sample sequenced in a study of blood T cell repertoires in COVID-19 (dated by TCRdb to 2020 to 2022). Library preparation employed the immunoSEQ multiplex PCR assay. What TCRdb holds here is the immuneACCESS table cut down to in-frame rearrangements. Part of the clones is not present; checked against another copy, under half of the missing clones reflect an unresolved V gene, and the others are unexplained. Present in this sample are 240,000 or so clones, roughly 83% of which were seen just once. The ten largest clones capture approximately 9.6% of the sample. Material for sequencing was peripheral blood. These receptors came from a woman older than 75 with acute or convalescent COVID-19.

The J gene is TRBJ1-6, the V gene TRBV5-1; 9 bases are a match to TRBD1. Losses at the gene ends were 4 bases for V and 0 bases for J; bases not matched to a gene: 5. The CDR3 has 17 amino acids. Germline assignment: CDR1 SGHRS and CDR2 YFSETQ. The DNA of the CDR3 is TGCGCCAGCAGCCCTGGGACAGGGAGCTCCTATAATTCACCCCTCCACTTT. Amino acids: CASSPGTGSSYNSPLHF.

The V call is TRBV7-2, the J call TRBJ1-2; tentatively, D is TRBD1 (5 bases). V dropped 1 base and J dropped 7 bases, with 16 bases sitting between them. The length of the CDR3 is 15 residues. CDR1 is SGHTA, CDR2 FQGNSA, per germline. The CDR3 DNA reads TGTGCCAGCAGCTTAGGTGGGGCTGTCACAGGTGGCTACACCTTC. Its protein product is CASSLGGAVTGGYTF.

This chain links TRBV28 with TRBJ1-4, with a possible D match to TRBD1 (5 bases). V lost 6 bases and J 10 bases, leaving 18 bases between the germline ends. CDR1 MDHEN and CDR2 SYDVKM come from the germline V gene. The CDR3 contains 14 residues. The CDR3 protein is CASSRAGESVKLFF. The CDR3 DNA is TGTGCCAGCAGCCGGGCGGGGGAGTCGGTAAAACTGTTTTTT.

This chain connects TRBV5-1 to TRBJ1-1; D gene ambiguous. V lost 0 bases and J 5 bases, leaving 14 bases between the germline ends. Looked up from germline, CDR1 is SGHRS and CDR2 is YFSETQ. This CDR3 contains 15 residues. CDR3 loop: CASSLVGQAGTEAFF. The CDR3, as DNA: TGCGCCAGCAGCTTGGTCGGCCAGGCGGGGACTGAAGCTTTCTTT.

This clone has only a few counts. V usage is TRBV10-3 and J usage is TRBJ1-1; TRBD1 might be the D (6 bases). CDR1 and CDR2 (germline): ENHRY, SYGVKD. Trimming removed 1 base from V and 1 base from J, with 10 bases in between. The CDR3 covers 15 residues. The CDR3 DNA reads as TGTGCCATCAGTGAGTTTGCGGGGGCGAACACTGAAGCTTTCTTT. It translates to CAISEFAGANTEAFF.

This chain links TRBV20-1 with TRBJ1-3, with TRBD1 as a possible D gene (6 bases). Per the germline V gene, CDR1 is DFQATT and CDR2 is SNEGSKA (reference sequence). V lost 2 bases and J 8 bases, leaving 7 bases between the germline ends. There are 11 residues in the CDR3. CDR3 sequence reads: CSARKGDTIYF. The CDR3 nucleotides read TGCAGTGCTAGAAAGGGGGACACCATATATTTT.

The rearrangement uses TRBV20-1 and TRBJ2-7; 7 bases are shared with TRBD1. CDR1 and CDR2 (germline): DFQATT, SNEGSKA (reference sequence). With 5 bases clipped from V and 5 bases from J, the junction kept 3 bases outside the gene matches. The CDR3 length is 11 residues. The CDR3 sequence: CSAETGDEQYF. The CDR3 region has the DNA TGCAGTGCTGAAACAGGGGACGAGCAGTACTTC.

To note about this clone: The same CDR3 also results from other DNA sequences found in this sample. The chain is built from TRBV7-3 and TRBJ1-1; 8 bases fit TRBD1. V shed 2 bases and J 5 bases; nucleotides not matched to a gene: 1. The CDR3 covers 13 residues. CDR1 and CDR2 from the germline V gene are SGHTA and FQGTGA. The CDR3 nucleotides read TGTGCCAGCAGCTTAGACAGGGGAACTGAAGCTTTCTTT. Its protein product is CASSLDRGTEAFF.

This chain connects TRBV5-5 to TRBJ1-5; 9 bases are shared with TRBD1. This CDR3 is built from 16 residues. Germline V CDR1 and CDR2: SGHKS, YYEKEE (reference sequence). V lost 4 bases and J lost 5; bases outside the gene matches: 10. CDR3 nucleotide sequence: TGTGCCAGCAGCCCCGATCCCACAGGGGGCTATCAGCCCCAGCATTTT. As protein: CASSPDPTGGYQPQHF.

The chain joins TRBV6-1 to TRBJ2-7, with 8 bases that match TRBD1. V dropped 3 bases and J dropped 3; count of bases not matched to a gene: 7. The length of the CDR3 is 15 residues. In germline, CDR1 is MNHNS, CDR2 SASEGT. The CDR3 sequence is CASSDHGQGIYEQYF. The CDR3 DNA sequence: TGTGCCAGCAGTGACCATGGACAGGGAATCTACGAGCAGTACTTC.

V and J are TRBV7-2 and TRBJ1-4; maybe TRBD1 (5 bases). Trimming stripped 1 base from V and 13 bases from J, with 16 bases between. Germline lookup yields CDR1 SGHTA and CDR2 FQGNSA. The CDR3 is 14 amino acids. The CDR3 is CASSLVVSQGGLFF. The CDR3 bases are TGTGCCAGCAGCTTAGTTGTAAGCCAGGGAGGACTGTTTTTT.

This chain connects TRBV7-9 to TRBJ1-6, with 8 bases fitting TRBD1. Trimming cost V 5 bases and J 7 bases; bases outside gene matches: 7. CDR1 and CDR2 from the germline V gene are SEHNR and FQNEAQ (reference sequence). CDR3 length: 15 residues. The CDR3: CASSTRQGKNSPLHF. DNA of the CDR3: TGTGCCAGCAGCACCCGACAGGGGAAGAATTCACCCCTCCACTTT.

The V call is TRBV18, the J call TRBJ2-7; 9 nucleotides align to TRBD1. V gave up 3 bases and J gave up 2 bases; unmatched junction bases: 5. Looked up from germline, CDR1 is KGHSH and CDR2 is LQKENI. The CDR3 consists of 15 residues. CDR3 DNA sequence: TGTGCCAGCTCACCTCGGGACAGGGTACCCTACGAGCAGTACTTC. This encodes CASSPRDRVPYEQYF.

The J gene is TRBJ2-1, the V gene TRBV28, with TRBD2 identical over 9 bases. V dropped 5 bases and J dropped 2; count of bases not matched to a gene: 7. Germline assignment: CDR1 MDHEN and CDR2 SYDVKM. This CDR3 is built from 16 residues. DNA for the CDR3: TGTGCCAGCAGTCACGGGACTAGCTTGACCTACAATGAGCAGTTCTTC. It is translated as CASSHGTSLTYNEQFF.

This chain uses TRBV7-9 with TRBJ2-3; D gene uncertain. Trimming shortened V by 3 bases and J by 3 bases, and 13 bases separated the two germline ends. The CDR3 length is 15 residues. The germline V gene has CDR1 SEHNR and CDR2 FQNEAQ (reference sequence). The CDR3 bases are TGTGCCAGCAGCTTGATCACTATAGTGACAGATACGCAGTATTTT. This codes for CASSLITIVTDTQYF.